The rows below give T cell receptor beta chains drawn from one sample of a study of blood T cell repertoires in COVID-19. Method: immunoSEQ multiplex PCR; TCRdb's copy keeps in-frame clones and lacks some. This sample yields under 300,000 clones, of which about 85% are seen a single time; about 7% belongs to the top ten. The source material was PBMCs or T cells enriched from blood (not recorded which). All receptors come from a woman between 50 and 59 years old who had been exposed to COVID-19. Each CDR3 is given with its conserved first and last residue. A D gene is named only where the DNA matches it firmly. Some rows mark clone size as missing; the rest say once, few, many or name a class of expanded clone.

CDR3	DNA	V	J	D	size
CASSEGAQGSQHF	TGTGCCAGTAGTGAAGGGGCACAGGGTTCCCAGCATTTT	TRBV19	TRBJ1-5	-	once
CSASPGVEAFF	TGCAGTGCTAGCCCCGGGGTTGAAGCTTTCTTT	TRBV20-1	TRBJ1-1	-	-
CASSHFHGTGYDRQYF	TGCGCCAGCAGCCATTTCCACGGGACAGGGTACGATAGGCAGTACTTC	TRBV4-1	TRBJ2-7	TRBD1	-
CASSLPGQGAQAFF	TGTGCCAGCAGCCTTCCCGGACAGGGTGCTCAAGCTTTCTTT	TRBV3-1/TRBV3-2	TRBJ1-1	TRBD1	-
CASSQRQEAFF	TGTGCCAGCAGCCAAAGACAAGAAGCTTTCTTT	TRBV3-1/TRBV3-2	TRBJ1-1	-	-
CASSKVDRENEAFF	TGTGCCAGCAGCAAAGTGGACAGGGAGAATGAAGCTTTCTTT	TRBV5-4	TRBJ1-1	TRBD1	once
CASSQEGGVSYNEQFF	TGTGCCAGCAGCCAAGAGGGGGGGGTCTCCTACAATGAGCAGTTCTTC	TRBV14	TRBJ2-1	TRBD2	-
CASSRTDVSEQYF	TGTGCCAGCTCACGGACAGATGTCAGCGAGCAGTACTTC	TRBV18	TRBJ2-7	-	-
CASSPGLVGYGYTF	TGTGCCAGCAGCCCAGGGTTGGTAGGCTATGGCTACACCTTC	TRBV28	TRBJ1-2	-	once
CASSVPPGIYNSPLHF	TGTGCCAGCAGTGTCCCCCCGGGGATCTATAATTCACCCCTCCACTTT	TRBV2	TRBJ1-6	-	once
CASSYSQGNTEAFF	TGTGCCAGCAGTTACTCGCAGGGCAACACTGAAGCTTTCTTT	TRBV6-2/TRBV6-3	TRBJ1-1	-	-
CASRGTGRNTEAFF	TGTGCCAGCAGGGGGACAGGGAGGAACACTGAAGCTTTCTTT	TRBV27	TRBJ1-1	TRBD1	-
CASSLDLNKGQASNYGYTF	TGCGCCAGCAGCCTAGACCTAAACAAAGGTCAGGCGAGTAACTATGGCTACACCTTC	TRBV4-1	TRBJ1-2	-	few